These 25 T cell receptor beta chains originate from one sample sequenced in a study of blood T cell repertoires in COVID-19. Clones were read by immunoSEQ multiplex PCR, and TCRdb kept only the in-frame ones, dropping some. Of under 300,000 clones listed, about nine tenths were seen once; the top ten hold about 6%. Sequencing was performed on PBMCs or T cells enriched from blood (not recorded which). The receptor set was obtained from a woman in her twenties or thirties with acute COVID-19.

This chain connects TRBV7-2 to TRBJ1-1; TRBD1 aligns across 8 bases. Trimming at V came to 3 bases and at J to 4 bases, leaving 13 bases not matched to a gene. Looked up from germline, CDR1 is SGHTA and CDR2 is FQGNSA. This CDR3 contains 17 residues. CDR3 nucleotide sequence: TGTGCCAGCAGCTTCATGGTCGGTCAGGGGACAGGCACTGAAGCTTTCTTT. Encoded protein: CASSFMVGQGTGTEAFF.

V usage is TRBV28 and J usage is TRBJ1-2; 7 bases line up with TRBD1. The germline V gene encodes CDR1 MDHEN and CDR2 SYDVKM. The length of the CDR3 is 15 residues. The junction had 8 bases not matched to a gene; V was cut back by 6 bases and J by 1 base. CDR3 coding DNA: TGTGCCAGCAGACCCGGACAGGAGGTTAACTATGGCTACACCTTC. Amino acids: CASRPGQEVNYGYTF.

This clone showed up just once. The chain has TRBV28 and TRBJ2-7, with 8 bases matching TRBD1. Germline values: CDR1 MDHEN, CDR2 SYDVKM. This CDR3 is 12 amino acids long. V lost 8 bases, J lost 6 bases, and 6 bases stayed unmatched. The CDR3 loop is CASHITGGEQYF. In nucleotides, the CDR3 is TGTGCCAGCCATATAACAGGGGGCGAGCAGTACTTC.

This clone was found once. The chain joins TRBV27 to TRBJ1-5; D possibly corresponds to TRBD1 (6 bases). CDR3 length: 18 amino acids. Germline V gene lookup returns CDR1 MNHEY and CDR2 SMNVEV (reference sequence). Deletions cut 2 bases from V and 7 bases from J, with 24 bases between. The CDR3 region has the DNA TGTGCCAGCAGTTTACGGTCCGTGACAGGATTTTTAAGCCAGCCCCAGCATTTT. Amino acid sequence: CASSLRSVTGFLSQPQHF.

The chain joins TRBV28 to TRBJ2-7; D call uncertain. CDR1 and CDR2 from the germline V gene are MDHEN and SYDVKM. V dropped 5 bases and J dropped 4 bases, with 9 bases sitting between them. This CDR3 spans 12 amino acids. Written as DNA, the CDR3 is TGTGCCAGCAGTCCCCTCCGGTACGAGCAGTACTTC. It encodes CASSPLRYEQYF.

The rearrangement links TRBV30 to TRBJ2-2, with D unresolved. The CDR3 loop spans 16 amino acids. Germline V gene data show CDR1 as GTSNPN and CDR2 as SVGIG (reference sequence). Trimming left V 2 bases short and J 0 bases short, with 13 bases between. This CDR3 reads CAWSLLPLPNTGELFF. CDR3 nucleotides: TGTGCCTGGAGTTTACTACCTCTGCCGAACACCGGGGAGCTGTTTTTT.

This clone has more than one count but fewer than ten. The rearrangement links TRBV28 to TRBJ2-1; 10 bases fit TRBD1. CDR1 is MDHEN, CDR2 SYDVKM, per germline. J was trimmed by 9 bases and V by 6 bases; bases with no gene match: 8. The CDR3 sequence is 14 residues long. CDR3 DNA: TGTGCCAGCAGCCCCGGACAGGGGGACCGTGAGCAGTTCTTC. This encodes CASSPGQGDREQFF. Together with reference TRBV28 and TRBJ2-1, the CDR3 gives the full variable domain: DVKVTQSSRYLVKRTGEKVFLECVQDMDHENMFWYRQDPGLGLRLIYFSYDVKMKEKGDIPEGYSVSREKKERFSLILESASTNQTSMYLCASSPGQGDREQFFGPGTRLTVL.

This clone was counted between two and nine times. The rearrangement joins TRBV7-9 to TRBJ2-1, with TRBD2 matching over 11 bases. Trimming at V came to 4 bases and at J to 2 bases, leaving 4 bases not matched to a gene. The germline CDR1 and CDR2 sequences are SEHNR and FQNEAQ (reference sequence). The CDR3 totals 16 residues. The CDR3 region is CASSSIAGGPYNEQFF. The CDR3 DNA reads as TGTGCCAGCAGCTCAATAGCGGGAGGGCCCTACAATGAGCAGTTCTTC.

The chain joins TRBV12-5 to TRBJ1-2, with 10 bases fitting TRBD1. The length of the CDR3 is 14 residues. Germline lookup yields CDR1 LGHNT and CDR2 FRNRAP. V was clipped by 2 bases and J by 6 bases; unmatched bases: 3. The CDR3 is CASGLTGTGDGYTF. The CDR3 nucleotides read TGTGCTAGTGGTTTGACCGGGACAGGGGATGGCTACACCTTC.

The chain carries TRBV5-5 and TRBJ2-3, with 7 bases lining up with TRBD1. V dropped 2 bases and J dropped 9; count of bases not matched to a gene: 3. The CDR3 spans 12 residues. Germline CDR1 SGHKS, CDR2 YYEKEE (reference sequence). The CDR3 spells CASSFGQETQYF. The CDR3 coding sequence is TGTGCCAGCAGCTTCGGACAGGAAACGCAGTATTTT.

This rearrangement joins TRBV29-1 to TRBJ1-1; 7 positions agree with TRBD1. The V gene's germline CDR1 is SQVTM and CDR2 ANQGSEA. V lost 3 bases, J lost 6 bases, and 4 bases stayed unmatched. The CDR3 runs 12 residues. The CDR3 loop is CSVDVGQPEAFF. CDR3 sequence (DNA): TGCAGCGTTGATGTGGGACAGCCTGAAGCTTTCTTT.

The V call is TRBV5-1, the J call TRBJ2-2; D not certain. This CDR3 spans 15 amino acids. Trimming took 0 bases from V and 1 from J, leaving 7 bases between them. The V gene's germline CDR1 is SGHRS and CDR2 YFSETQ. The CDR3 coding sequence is TGCGCCAGCAGCTTGGAGTCAGGGAACACCGGGGAGCTGTTTTTT. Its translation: CASSLESGNTGELFF.

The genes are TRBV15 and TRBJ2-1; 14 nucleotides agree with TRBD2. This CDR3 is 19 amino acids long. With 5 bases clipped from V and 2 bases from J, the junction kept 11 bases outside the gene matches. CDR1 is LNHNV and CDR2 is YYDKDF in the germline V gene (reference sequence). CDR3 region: CATSRAGTSGSMAYNEQFF. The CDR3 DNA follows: TGTGCCACCAGCCGGGCCGGGACTAGCGGGAGTATGGCCTACAATGAGCAGTTCTTC.

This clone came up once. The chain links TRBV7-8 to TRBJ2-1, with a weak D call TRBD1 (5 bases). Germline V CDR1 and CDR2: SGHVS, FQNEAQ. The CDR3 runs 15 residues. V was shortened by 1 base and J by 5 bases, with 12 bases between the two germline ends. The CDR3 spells CASSLEGLGHNEQFF. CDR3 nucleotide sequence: TGTGCCAGCAGCTTAGAGGGGTTGGGGCACAATGAGCAGTTCTTC.

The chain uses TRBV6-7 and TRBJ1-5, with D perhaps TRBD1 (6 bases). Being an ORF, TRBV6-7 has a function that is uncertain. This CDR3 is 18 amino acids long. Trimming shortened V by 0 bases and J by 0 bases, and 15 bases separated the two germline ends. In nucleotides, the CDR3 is TGTGCCAGCAGTTACTCCAGGGGTAGGCGGTATAGCAATCAGCCCCAGCATTTT. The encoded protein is CASSYSRGRRYSNQPQHF.

The CDR3 coding sequence is TGCGCCAGCAGCCCAAGCGGGGGCGTATACAATGAGCAGTTCTTC. Protein: CASSPSGGVYNEQFF. The V and J genes are TRBV5-1 and TRBJ2-1; TRBD2 matches at 8 bases. The germline CDR1 and CDR2 sequences are SGHRS and YFSETQ. This CDR3 has 15 residues. Trimming took 4 bases from V and 4 from J; bases not matched to a gene: 7.

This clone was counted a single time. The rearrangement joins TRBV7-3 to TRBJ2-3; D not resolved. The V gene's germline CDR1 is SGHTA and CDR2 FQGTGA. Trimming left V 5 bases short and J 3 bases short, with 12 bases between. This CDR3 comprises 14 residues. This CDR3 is CASSRKAGTDTQYF. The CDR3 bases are TGTGCCAGCAGCAGAAAGGCCGGGACAGATACGCAGTATTTT.

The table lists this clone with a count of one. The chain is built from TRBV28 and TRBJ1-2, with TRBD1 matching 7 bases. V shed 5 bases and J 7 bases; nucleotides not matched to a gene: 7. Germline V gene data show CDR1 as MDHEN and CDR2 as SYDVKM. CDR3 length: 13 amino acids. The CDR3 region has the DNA TGTGCCAGCAGTCAAACAGGGGTGAGTGGCTACACCTTC. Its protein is CASSQTGVSGYTF.

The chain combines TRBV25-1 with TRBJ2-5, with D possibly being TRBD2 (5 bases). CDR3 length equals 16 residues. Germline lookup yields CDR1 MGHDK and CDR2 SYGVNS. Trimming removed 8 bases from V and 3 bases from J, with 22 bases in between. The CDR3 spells CASSPWTLAKEETQYF. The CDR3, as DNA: TGTGCCAGCTCCCCTTGGACTTTGGCAAAGGAAGAGACCCAGTACTTC.

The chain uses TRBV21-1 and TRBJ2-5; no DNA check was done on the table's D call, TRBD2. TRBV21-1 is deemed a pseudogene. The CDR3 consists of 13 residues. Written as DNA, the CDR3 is TGTGCCAGCAGCAAAGCCTACTATGAGACCCAGTACTTC. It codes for CASSKAYYETQYF.

The CDR3 DNA reads as TGTGCCAGCAGCTCGGGGGGGCCAGATACGCAGTATTTT. Its protein product is CASSSGGPDTQYF. The chain employs TRBV11-3 and TRBJ2-3; 8 positions match TRBD2. Trimming removed 4 bases from V and 4 bases from J; junction bases left unmatched: 1. Germline V gene lookup returns CDR1 SGHNT and CDR2 YENEEA. There are 13 residues in the CDR3.

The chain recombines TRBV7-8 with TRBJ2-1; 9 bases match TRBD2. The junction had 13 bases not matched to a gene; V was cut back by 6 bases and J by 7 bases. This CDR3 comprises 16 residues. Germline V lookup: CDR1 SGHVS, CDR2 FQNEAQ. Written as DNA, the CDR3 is TGTGCCAGCAGGCAAGGGACCGCGGGGGGGCCGAATGAGCAGTTCTTC. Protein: CASRQGTAGGPNEQFF. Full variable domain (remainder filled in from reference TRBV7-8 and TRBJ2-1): GAGVSQSPRYKVAKRGQDVALRCDPISGHVSLFWYQQALGQGPEFLTYFQNEAQLDKSGLPSDRFFAERPEGSVSTLKIQRTQQEDSAVYLCASRQGTAGGPNEQFFGPGTRLTVL.

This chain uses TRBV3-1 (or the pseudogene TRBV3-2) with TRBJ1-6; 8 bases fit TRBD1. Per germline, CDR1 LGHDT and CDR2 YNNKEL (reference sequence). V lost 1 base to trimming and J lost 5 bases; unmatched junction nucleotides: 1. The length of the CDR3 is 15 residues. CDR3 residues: CASSQGTGNNSPLHF. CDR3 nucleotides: TGTGCCAGCAGCCAAGGGACAGGGAATAATTCACCCCTCCACTTT.

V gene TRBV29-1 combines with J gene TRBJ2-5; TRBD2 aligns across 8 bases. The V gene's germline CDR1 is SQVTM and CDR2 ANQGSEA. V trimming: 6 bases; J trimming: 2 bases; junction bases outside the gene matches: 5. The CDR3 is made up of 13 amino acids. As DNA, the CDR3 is TGCAGCGTCGGGACTAGGATACAAGAGACCCAGTACTTC. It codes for CSVGTRIQETQYF.

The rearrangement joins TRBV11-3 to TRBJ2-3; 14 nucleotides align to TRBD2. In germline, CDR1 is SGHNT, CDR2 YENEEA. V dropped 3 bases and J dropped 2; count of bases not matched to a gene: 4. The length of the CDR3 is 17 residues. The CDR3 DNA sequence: TGTGCCAGCAGCTTCGGACTAGCGGGAGGCTCCACAGATACGCAGTATTTT. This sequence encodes CASSFGLAGGSTDTQYF.